What follows are 18 T cell receptor beta chains derived from one specimen sequenced in a study of somatic mutations in cytotoxic T cells in rheumatoid arthritis. TCRdb's copy holds only in-frame clones and misses some; the assay was immunoSEQ multiplex PCR. The sample carries 3,000 or so clones, 80% to 95% recorded once. Sample: CD8+ T cells sorted from blood. The receptors originated from a woman aged 18-29 years with rheumatoid arthritis.

The chain joins TRBV7-2 to TRBJ1-6; the D gene is possibly TRBD1 (6 bases). In germline, CDR1 is SGHTA, CDR2 FQGNSA. The CDR3 is 16 residues long. Trimming stripped 3 bases from V and 8 bases from J, with 17 bases between. CDR3 bases: TGTGCCAGCAGCTTCACATATGGGGGGGCAGATTCACCCCTCCACTTT. It yields the protein CASSFTYGGADSPLHF.

The chain is built from TRBV28 and TRBJ2-7; 10 bases fit TRBD2. The CDR3 consists of 15 residues. The trim removed 2 bases at V and 3 bases at J, leaving 4 bases unmatched. Per the germline V gene, CDR1 is MDHEN and CDR2 is SYDVKM. In nucleotides, the CDR3 is TGTGCCAGCAGTTTAGGACTAGCGGAACTCTACGAGCAGTACTTC. It translates to CASSLGLAELYEQYF. Together with reference TRBV28 and TRBJ2-7, the CDR3 gives the full variable domain: DVKVTQSSRYLVKRTGEKVFLECVQDMDHENMFWYRQDPGLGLRLIYFSYDVKMKEKGDIPEGYSVSREKKERFSLILESASTNQTSMYLCASSLGLAELYEQYFGPGTRLTVT.

This chain joins TRBV9 and TRBJ2-4, with 16 bases matching TRBD2. Unmatched junction bases numbered 13, after V lost 4 bases and J lost 9 bases. Germline CDR1 SGDLS, CDR2 YYNGEE. The CDR3 consists of 18 residues. The DNA of the CDR3 is TGTGCCAGCAGCCCCTCCGGGACTAGCGGGGGGGCCGGTTCCATTCAGTACTTC. The encoded protein is CASSPSGTSGGAGSIQYF.

The CDR3 here is CASSVRGVHEQYF. In nucleotides, the CDR3 is TGTGCCAGCAGTGTCCGGGGTGTCCACGAGCAGTACTTC. The chain combines TRBV6-5 with TRBJ2-7; D is possibly TRBD2 (5 bases). This CDR3 comprises 13 residues. Trimming pared 5 bases from V and 5 bases from J, leaving 13 bases between. CDR1 and CDR2 (germline): MNHEY, SVGAGI.

The chain employs TRBV5-8 and TRBJ2-5; TRBD2 matches at 11 bases. The germline gives CDR1 SGHTS, CDR2 YDEGEE. CDR3 size: 15 residues. V was pared by 4 bases and J by 5 bases, with 7 bases of the junction left unmatched. The CDR3 nucleotides read TGTGCCAGCAGCGATAGACTAGCGGGGCTCGAGACCCAGTACTTC. Amino acid sequence: CASSDRLAGLETQYF. Complete variable domain (other parts from reference TRBV5-8 and TRBJ2-5): EAGVTQSPTHLIKTRGQQATLRCSPISGHTSVYWYQQALGLGLQFLLWYDEGEERNRGNFPPRFSGRQFPNYSSELNVNALELEDSALYLCASSDRLAGLETQYFGPGTRLLVL.

This sequence joins TRBV7-9 and TRBJ2-5; weak D call: TRBD2 (6 bases). The CDR3 has 13 amino acids. Germline-derived CDR1 and CDR2 are SEHNR and FQNEAQ (reference sequence). Deletions cut 3 bases from V and 5 bases from J, with 10 bases between. The CDR3 bases are TGTGCCAGCAGCTTTGGCGGGGCGGAGACCCAGTACTTC. It codes for CASSFGGAETQYF.

This rearrangement joins TRBV7-8 to TRBJ1-2; TRBD1 might be the D (6 bases). V was cut by 4 bases and J by 1 base, with 7 bases left in between. The CDR3 covers 13 residues. Per germline, CDR1 SGHVS and CDR2 FQNEAQ. The CDR3 spells CASSSGDNYGYTF. The CDR3 coding sequence is TGTGCCAGCAGCTCAGGGGATAACTATGGCTACACCTTC.

The J gene is TRBJ2-7, the V gene TRBV28; D not certain. Germline V gene sequence: CDR1 MDHEN, CDR2 SYDVKM. The CDR3 runs to 12 residues. Trimming shortened V by 5 bases and J by 4 bases, and 9 bases separated the two germline ends. The CDR3, as DNA: TGTGCCAGCAGTCCCCCTTCTTACGAGCAGTACTTC. It is translated as CASSPPSYEQYF.

The chain recombines TRBV29-1 with TRBJ2-7; maybe TRBD1 (5 bases). Germline values: CDR1 SQVTM, CDR2 ANQGSEA. The CDR3 contains 11 residues. V was trimmed by 5 bases and J by 6 bases, leaving 11 bases between them. The CDR3 loop reads CSVLKGFEQYF. The CDR3 nucleotides read TGCAGCGTTCTAAAGGGGTTCGAGCAGTACTTC.

The V gene is TRBV10-2, the J gene TRBJ2-7; D uncertain. The CDR3 is 11 amino acids. Germline CDR1 WSHSY, CDR2 SAAADI. Between the trimmed V and J ends, which lost 5 bases and 5 bases, there was a span of 7 bases. CDR3 nucleotides: TGCGCCAGCAGTTTAGGAGACGAGCAGTACTTC. This encodes CASSLGDEQYF.

The sample holds a few counts of this clone. The V call is TRBV6-4, the J call TRBJ2-6; 11 nucleotides match TRBD1. The germline gives CDR1 MRHNA, CDR2 SNTAGT. The CDR3 runs 17 residues. Germline trimming cut 4 bases from V and 0 bases from J; bases unmatched to any gene: 2. The chain's CDR3 is CASSAGTGGSGANVLTF. The CDR3 DNA is TGTGCCAGCAGTGCCGGGACAGGGGGCTCTGGGGCCAACGTCCTGACTTTC.

The V gene is TRBV27, the J gene TRBJ2-7; no definite D call. The V gene lost 5 bases and the J gene lost 2 bases, with 10 bases spanning the gap. This CDR3 is built from 13 residues. Germline V lookup: CDR1 MNHEY, CDR2 SMNVEV (reference sequence). The CDR3, as DNA: TGTGCCAGCAGTCTTACAGTTACCTACGAGCAGTACTTC. Amino acid sequence: CASSLTVTYEQYF.

The chain employs TRBV27 and TRBJ1-1; the match to TRBD1 covers 9 bases. With V trimmed by 6 bases and J by 4 bases, 3 bases remained unmatched. The V gene's germline CDR1 is MNHEY and CDR2 SMNVEV (reference sequence). The CDR3 covers 13 residues. Here the CDR3 DNA reads TGTGCCAGCAGCACAGGGGGCTCCACTGAAGCTTTCTTT. It specifies CASSTGGSTEAFF.

This clone was found a few times. This rearrangement joins TRBV19 to TRBJ1-1, with D hard to call. Trimming took 0 bases from V and 5 from J, leaving 13 bases between them. The germline V gene encodes CDR1 LNHDA and CDR2 SQIVND (reference sequence). The CDR3 loop spans 15 amino acids. CDR3 protein: CASSIESIGVTEAFF. The CDR3 nucleotides read TGTGCCAGTAGTATAGAAAGTATCGGGGTGACTGAAGCTTTCTTT.

The V call is TRBV27, the J call TRBJ2-7, with TRBD2 identical over 11 bases. Losses at the gene ends were 3 bases for V and 6 bases for J; bases not matched to a gene: 10. The CDR3 loop spans 16 amino acids. The germline V gene has CDR1 MNHEY and CDR2 SMNVEV (reference sequence). The CDR3 loop reads CASSFIPLAGVFEQYF. Here the CDR3 DNA reads TGTGCCAGCAGTTTTATCCCACTAGCGGGAGTTTTCGAGCAGTACTTC.

The chain combines TRBV6-1 with TRBJ2-3; 8 bases are shared with TRBD2. CDR1 MNHNS and CDR2 SASEGT come from the germline V gene. The CDR3 spans 15 residues. The V and J ends lost 0 bases and 1 base, in that order; junction bases with no gene match: 0. CDR3 DNA: TGTGCCAGCAGTGAAGCAGCGGGGGGCACAGATACGCAGTATTTT. Protein product: CASSEAAGGTDTQYF.

The chain employs TRBV7-9 and TRBJ1-2; D perhaps matches TRBD1 (5 bases). Germline assignment: CDR1 SEHNR and CDR2 FQNEAQ (reference sequence). The CDR3 extends over 13 amino acids. The ends were cut back, 7 bases at V and 5 bases at J, with 14 bases in the middle. The CDR3 sequence is CASNTMGGYGYTF. In nucleotides, the CDR3 is TGTGCCAGCAACACTATGGGGGGATATGGCTACACCTTC.

V gene TRBV28 combines with J gene TRBJ2-5; maybe TRBD2 (6 bases). Judging by the DNA end, TRBJ2-7 fits better; the J call may be wrong. The CDR3 is made up of 15 amino acids. The germline V gene encodes CDR1 MDHEN and CDR2 SYDVKM. CDR3 DNA: TGTGCCAGCAGCCGGGGAGGCAGGGATGTCGACGAGCAGTACTTC. Protein product: CASSRGGRDVDEQYF.